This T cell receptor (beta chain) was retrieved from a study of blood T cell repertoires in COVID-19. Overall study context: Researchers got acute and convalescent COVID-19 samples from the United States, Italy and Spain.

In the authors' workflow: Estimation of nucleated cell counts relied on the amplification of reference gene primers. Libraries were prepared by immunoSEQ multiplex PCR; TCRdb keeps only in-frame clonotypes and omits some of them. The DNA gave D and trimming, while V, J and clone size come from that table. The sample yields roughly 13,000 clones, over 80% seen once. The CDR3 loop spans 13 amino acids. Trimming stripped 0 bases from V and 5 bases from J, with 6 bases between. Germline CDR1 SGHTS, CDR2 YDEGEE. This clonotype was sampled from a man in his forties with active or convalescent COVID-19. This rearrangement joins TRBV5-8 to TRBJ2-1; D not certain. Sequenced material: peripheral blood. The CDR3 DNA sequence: TGTGCCAGCAGCTTGGACACAAACAATGAGCAGTTCTTC. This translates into CASSLDTNNEQFF.